What follows are 11 T cell receptor beta chains derived from one specimen sequenced in a study of blood T cell repertoires in COVID-19. The assay was immunoSEQ multiplex PCR, and TCRdb's table has in-frame clones only and misses some. This sample carries 230,000 or so clones, 88% of them seen once, and the ten largest clones take 2.5%. Sequenced: PBMCs or T cells enriched from blood (not recorded which). The receptors were sampled from a woman between 35 and 50 years old with acute COVID-19.

The chain employs TRBV7-8 and TRBJ1-5; 9 bases fit TRBD1. The CDR3 has 15 residues. The V segment lost 5 bases and the J segment 6 bases; nucleotides outside the gene matches: 8. Germline CDR1 SGHVS, CDR2 FQNEAQ. Here the CDR3 DNA reads TGTGCCAGCAGCCCGGGGACAGGGTTTAGTCAGCCCCAGCATTTT. It specifies CASSPGTGFSQPQHF.

The V and J genes are TRBV9 and TRBJ2-2; the D is unclear. Germline V lookup: CDR1 SGDLS, CDR2 YYNGEE. The CDR3 length is 14 residues. V gave up 0 bases and J gave up 6 bases, with 9 bases separating them. CDR3 sequence: CASSVAESPGELFF. The CDR3 nucleotides are TGTGCCAGCAGCGTAGCTGAGAGCCCCGGGGAGCTGTTTTTT.

This chain links TRBV9 with TRBJ1-2, with 7 nucleotides matching TRBD1. The V gene's germline CDR1 is SGDLS and CDR2 YYNGEE. This CDR3 is 14 amino acids long. V dropped 3 bases and J dropped 4; count of bases not matched to a gene: 6. CDR3 loop: CASSGTGTVYGYTF. In nucleotides, the CDR3 is TGTGCCAGCAGCGGGACCGGGACAGTCTATGGCTACACCTTC.

This chain joins TRBV5-1 and TRBJ1-2, with 7 bases aligning to TRBD1. Per germline, CDR1 SGHRS and CDR2 YFSETQ. V shed 4 bases, J shed 7 bases, and the junction held 10 bases outside the gene matches. The CDR3 runs 14 residues. The DNA of the CDR3 is TGCGCCAGCAGCCCGGACAGACAGGGTGGTGGCTACACCTTC. It is translated as CASSPDRQGGGYTF.

The chain carries TRBV9 and TRBJ1-4; D possibly corresponds to TRBD1 (6 bases). CDR1 and CDR2 from the germline V gene are SGDLS and YYNGEE. Trimming removed 4 bases from V and 7 bases from J, with 11 bases in between. The CDR3 is 13 amino acids. CDR3 protein: CASSPTGFEKLFF. As DNA, the CDR3 is TGTGCCAGCAGCCCTACAGGGTTTGAAAAACTGTTTTTT.

The table lists this clone with a few counts. This sequence joins TRBV19 and TRBJ1-1; D is perhaps TRBD1 (5 bases). Trimming stripped 9 bases from V and 2 bases from J, with 22 bases between. CDR3 size: 16 residues. Germline assignment: CDR1 LNHDA and CDR2 SQIVND (reference sequence). The CDR3 bases are TGTGCCAGCCTCTCCTACAGGTCCGATTCCAACACTGAAGCTTTCTTT. This translates into CASLSYRSDSNTEAFF.

The J gene is TRBJ2-2, the V gene TRBV2; maybe TRBD1 (5 bases). Between the trimmed V and J ends, which lost 7 bases and 3 bases, there was a span of 12 bases. This CDR3 comprises 14 residues. CDR1 and CDR2 from the germline V gene are SNHLY and FYNNEI. CDR3 sequence: CASKWGSYTGELFF. CDR3 nucleotide sequence: TGTGCCAGCAAGTGGGGCAGCTACACCGGGGAGCTGTTTTTT.

The chain joins TRBV24-1 to TRBJ2-3; D might be TRBD2 (6 bases). CDR1 is KGHDR and CDR2 is SFDVKD in the germline V gene. The CDR3 sequence is 17 residues long. Trimming shortened V by 9 bases and J by 3 bases, and 24 bases separated the two germline ends. CDR3 loop: CATSTVTGPGGTDTQYF. CDR3 DNA: TGTGCCACCTCCACCGTTACTGGGCCCGGAGGGACAGATACGCAGTATTTT.

The V and J genes are TRBV30 and TRBJ2-7, with D perhaps TRBD2 (7 bases). This CDR3 is 13 amino acids long. Germline V gene sequence: CDR1 GTSNPN, CDR2 SVGIG (reference sequence). Trimming stripped 5 bases from V and 6 bases from J, with 17 bases between. The CDR3 coding sequence is TGTGCCTGGGGCACCGCGGGGGCGCGCGAGCAGTACTTC. Translating gives CAWGTAGAREQYF.

J is TRBJ2-7 and V is TRBV7-8, with TRBD2 as a possible D gene (5 bases). There are 15 residues in the CDR3. Germline-derived CDR1 and CDR2 are SGHVS and FQNEAQ. V lost 5 bases and J lost 0, with 14 bases in between. The CDR3 DNA follows: TGTGCCAGCAGCGCCTCATTCCGGGGCTCCTACGAGCAGTACGTC. It is translated as CASSASFRGSYEQYV.

For the CDR3, the DNA is TGTGCCAGCAGTTACATCAGGGGTGACGAGCAGTACTTC. Translated, it gives CASSYIRGDEQYF. The chain combines TRBV13 with TRBJ2-7, with D perhaps TRBD1 (6 bases). There are 13 residues in the CDR3. Deletions cut 6 bases from V and 5 bases from J, with 14 bases between. Germline CDR1 PRHDT, CDR2 FYEKMQ (reference sequence).